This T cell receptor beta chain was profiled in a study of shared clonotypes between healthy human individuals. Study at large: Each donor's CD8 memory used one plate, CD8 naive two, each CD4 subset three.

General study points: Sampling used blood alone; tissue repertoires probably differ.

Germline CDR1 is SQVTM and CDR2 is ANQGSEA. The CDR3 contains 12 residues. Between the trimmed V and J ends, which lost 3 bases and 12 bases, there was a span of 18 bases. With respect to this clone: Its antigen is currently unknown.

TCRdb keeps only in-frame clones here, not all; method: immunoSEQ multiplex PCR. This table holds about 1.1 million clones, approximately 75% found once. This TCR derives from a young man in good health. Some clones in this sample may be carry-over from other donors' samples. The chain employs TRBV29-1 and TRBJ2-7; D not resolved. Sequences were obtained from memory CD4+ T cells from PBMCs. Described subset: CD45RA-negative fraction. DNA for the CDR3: TGCAGCGTTGATCTGGGAAGGGCATCCCTGTACTTC. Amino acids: CSVDLGRASLYF.